A selection of T cell receptor beta chains follows, all from one sample in a study of beta chain features in type 1 diabetes. The table came from immunoSEQ multiplex PCR; TCRdb's copy has only in-frame clones and leaves some out. The sample records roughly 290,000 clones, 8% being singletons. Sequencing used central memory CD4+ T cells from blood. Every receptor here comes from a woman under 30 in good health. CDR3s include the opening cysteine and the closing phenylalanine or tryptophan.

V gene: TRBV7-2
J gene: TRBJ2-7
CDR3 protein: CASGGLGTSGSKQYF

V gene: TRBV27
J gene: TRBJ2-2
CDR3 protein: CATRRTPPGTNTGELFF

V gene: TRBV9
J gene: TRBJ2-5
CDR3 protein: CASSPRTSGRAWETQYF

V gene: TRBV7-9
J gene: TRBJ1-1
CDR3 protein: CASSLEGGTEAFF

V gene: TRBV30
J gene: TRBJ2-7
CDR3 protein: CAWSAGWSYEQYF

V gene: TRBV14
J gene: -
CDR3 protein: CASSQATGPYEQYF

V gene: TRBV4-2
J gene: TRBJ2-2
CDR3 protein: CASSPPGRDGELFF

V gene: TRBV4-3
J gene: TRBJ2-7
CDR3 protein: CASSQAAGTSNNEQYF

V gene: TRBV15
J gene: TRBJ2-5
CDR3 protein: CATSRGGDRGWETQYF

V gene: TRBV7-2
J gene: TRBJ1-3
CDR3 protein: CASSLGQGARGNTIYF

V gene: TRBV27
J gene: TRBJ1-5
CDR3 protein: CANDRLLWAQHF